The next 24 T cell receptor beta chains were all read from a single sample in a study of shared clonotypes between healthy human individuals. Produced via immunoSEQ multiplex PCR; TCRdb's table is partial and in-frame only. The sample shows around 320,000 clones, around 87% of them seen only once. Material for sequencing was memory CD8+ T cells sorted from blood. The subset denotes: CD45RO+ cells pooled with CCR7-negative TemRA cells. All receptors come from a man between 18 and 35 years old in good health.

The genes are TRBV23-1 and TRBJ1-1, with D perhaps matching TRBD1 (6 bases). TRBV23-1 is recorded as an ORF, its role being uncertain. V was clipped by 8 bases and J by 0 bases, with 13 bases between them. The CDR3 contains 14 residues. CDR3 nucleotide sequence: TGCGCCAGCCGACGGACAGATTTGAACACTGAAGCTTTCTTT. It translates to CASRRTDLNTEAFF.

V usage is TRBV7-9 and J usage is TRBJ1-1; weak D call: TRBD1 (5 bases). V was trimmed by 5 bases and J by 0 bases, leaving 13 bases between them. This CDR3 comprises 15 residues. Germline CDR1 and CDR2: SEHNR and FQNEAQ (reference sequence). The CDR3 protein is CASSGLGTVNTEAFF. DNA for the CDR3: TGTGCCAGCAGCGGCCTCGGGACGGTGAACACTGAAGCTTTCTTT.

The CDR3 spells CASSVGDYNSPLHF. CDR3 coding DNA: TGTGCCAGTAGTGTGGGGGACTATAATTCACCCCTCCACTTT. This sequence joins TRBV19 and TRBJ1-6, with a tentative D call TRBD1 (5 bases). This CDR3 has 14 residues. V lost 5 bases, J lost 3 bases, and 8 bases lay in between. Germline V lookup: CDR1 LNHDA, CDR2 SQIVND (reference sequence).

V gene TRBV10-3 combines with J gene TRBJ2-7; TRBD2 matches at 10 bases. Germline lookup yields CDR1 ENHRY and CDR2 SYGVKD. The CDR3 totals 14 residues. Unmatched junction bases numbered 1, after V lost 4 bases and J lost 1 base. This CDR3 reads CAISAAGGSYEQYF. In DNA, the CDR3 is TGTGCCATCAGTGCAGCGGGGGGGTCCTACGAGCAGTACTTC.

This chain uses TRBV7-9 with TRBJ2-7; D unresolved. The CDR3 runs 14 residues. Germline-derived CDR1 and CDR2 are SEHNR and FQNEAQ (reference sequence). The V end lost 3 bases, the J end lost 0 bases, and 9 bases lay between the germline ends. The CDR3: CASSFHLSSYEQYF. The CDR3 nucleotides are TGTGCCAGCAGCTTCCACCTGAGCTCCTACGAGCAGTACTTC.

V gene TRBV9 combines with J gene TRBJ2-5, with a weak D call TRBD2 (6 bases). Germline assignment: CDR1 SGDLS and CDR2 YYNGEE. There are 14 residues in the CDR3. V was clipped by 4 bases and J by 1 base, with 11 bases between them. CDR3: CASSPWDFQETQYF. The CDR3 DNA is TGTGCCAGCAGCCCTTGGGACTTCCAAGAGACCCAGTACTTC.

The chain combines TRBV6-1 with TRBJ1-5, with TRBD1 as a possible D gene (5 bases). Germline assignment: CDR1 MNHNS and CDR2 SASEGT. This CDR3 region has 15 residues. The V end lost 6 bases, the J end lost 2 bases, and 14 bases lay between the germline ends. In nucleotides, the CDR3 is TGTGCCAGCAGATTGGGACTGTCTGGCAATCAGCCCCAGCATTTT. It is translated as CASRLGLSGNQPQHF.

The J gene is TRBJ2-7, the V gene TRBV7-2; 7 bases fit TRBD1. V gave up 5 bases and J gave up 3 bases; unmatched junction bases: 7. From germline, CDR1 is SGHTA and CDR2 FQGNSA. The CDR3 has 14 residues. The CDR3 here is CASSIPGQIYEQYF. The CDR3 nucleotides are TGTGCCAGCAGCATACCGGGACAGATCTACGAGCAGTACTTC.

This clone has a handful of counts. CDR3 in DNA: TGTGCCAGCAGTTACGGGCGGGGCACCGAGCAGTACTTC. This sequence encodes CASSYGRGTEQYF. This rearrangement joins TRBV6-5 to TRBJ2-7, with D maybe TRBD2 (6 bases). The V end lost 2 bases, the J end lost 6 bases, and 11 bases lay between the germline ends. The CDR3 covers 13 residues. Germline V gene lookup returns CDR1 MNHEY and CDR2 SVGAGI.

This chain links TRBV27 with TRBJ2-7, with 8 bases matching TRBD1. Trimming removed 8 bases from V and 4 bases from J; junction bases left unmatched: 7. Germline lookup yields CDR1 MNHEY and CDR2 SMNVEV (reference sequence). The CDR3 is 13 residues long. CDR3 residues: CASGVQGEYEQYF. The CDR3 DNA sequence: TGTGCCAGCGGTGTACAGGGGGAGTACGAGCAGTACTTC.

V is TRBV13 and J is TRBJ2-2; the D gene could be TRBD1 or TRBD2 (5 bases each). Germline V gene lookup returns CDR1 PRHDT and CDR2 FYEKMQ (reference sequence). The CDR3 totals 15 residues. V was pared by 3 bases and J by 6 bases, with 14 bases between. CDR3 in DNA: TGTGCCAGCAGCTTCATGGACTTAGGGGCCGGGGAGCTGTTTTTT. It encodes CASSFMDLGAGELFF.

The rearrangement uses TRBV27 and TRBJ1-4; D not resolved. CDR3 size: 14 residues. V lost 5 bases and J lost 0, with 7 bases in between. Germline CDR1 is MNHEY and CDR2 is SMNVEV (reference sequence). CDR3 in amino acids: CASSTIATNEKLFF. The CDR3 DNA reads TGTGCCAGCAGTACCATTGCAACTAATGAAAAACTGTTTTTT.

The rearrangement joins TRBV6-1 to TRBJ2-7; 7 positions agree with TRBD2. This CDR3 is 18 amino acids long. Germline assignment: CDR1 MNHNS and CDR2 SASEGT. The V and J ends lost 1 base and 1 base, in that order; junction bases with no gene match: 13. The CDR3: CASSEEVGGPLGSYEQYF. CDR3 bases: TGTGCCAGCAGTGAAGAAGTGGGAGGGCCTTTAGGATCCTACGAGCAGTACTTC.

This rearrangement joins TRBV13 to TRBJ2-5, with D possibly matching TRBD2 (5 bases). The CDR3 is 15 amino acids. Germline V gene data show CDR1 as PRHDT and CDR2 as FYEKMQ (reference sequence). V shed 8 bases and J shed 5 bases, with 21 bases lying between them. CDR3 residues: CASQFFPGLSETQYF. CDR3 coding DNA: TGTGCCAGCCAATTTTTCCCCGGACTGTCGGAGACCCAGTACTTC.

The rearrangement links TRBV5-1 to TRBJ2-1; TRBD1 aligns across 7 bases. The V and J ends lost 1 base and 3 bases, in that order; junction bases with no gene match: 7. The germline V gene has CDR1 SGHRS and CDR2 YFSETQ. The CDR3 consists of 16 residues. The CDR3 DNA reads TGCGCCAGCAGCTTGACCACCGGGACAGACTACAATGAGCAGTTCTTC. As protein: CASSLTTGTDYNEQFF. Supplemented by reference TRBV5-1 and TRBJ2-1, the full variable domain reads KAGVTQTPRYLIKTRGQQVTLSCSPISGHRSVSWYQQTPGQGLQFLFEYFSETQRNKGNFPGRFSGRQFSNSRSEMNVSTLELGDSALYLCASSLTTGTDYNEQFFGPGTRLTVL.

The chain links TRBV5-1 to TRBJ1-1; 9 bases match TRBD1. The CDR3 covers 20 residues. The V segment lost 4 bases and the J segment 1 base; nucleotides outside the gene matches: 20. From germline, CDR1 is SGHRS and CDR2 YFSETQ. The CDR3 DNA follows: TGCGCCAGCAGCCCCGGAACCGGGGACAGGGCTTCACGGGGGAACACTGAAGCTTTCTTT. It translates to CASSPGTGDRASRGNTEAFF.

The chain recombines TRBV4-1 with TRBJ2-1, with D possibly being TRBD1 (6 bases). Looked up from germline, CDR1 is MGHRA and CDR2 is YSYEKL. The CDR3 length is 15 residues. Trimming shortened V by 2 bases and J by 5 bases, and 13 bases separated the two germline ends. The CDR3 region is CASSQLPGHDNEQFF. Here the CDR3 DNA reads TGCGCCAGCAGCCAATTGCCGGGACACGACAATGAGCAGTTCTTC.

V usage is TRBV6-5 and J usage is TRBJ1-2, with 10 bases fitting TRBD1. The V gene end was trimmed by 7 bases and the J gene end by 4 bases; junction bases not matched to a gene: 9. The CDR3 sequence is 15 residues long. The V gene's germline CDR1 is MNHEY and CDR2 SVGAGI. The CDR3, as DNA: TGTGCCAGCAACCCGACAGGGGGCGGTTCCTATGGCTACACCTTC. It specifies CASNPTGGGSYGYTF.

The chain combines TRBV7-6 with TRBJ2-3; tentatively, D is TRBD1 or TRBD2 (6 bases each). From germline, CDR1 is SGHVS and CDR2 FNYEAQ. The CDR3 contains 17 residues. Trimming removed 5 bases at V and 3 bases at J, with 21 bases between. The CDR3 here is CASSPAVPGASTDTQYF. In DNA form, the CDR3 reads TGTGCCAGCAGCCCGGCCGTTCCGGGGGCATCTACAGATACGCAGTATTTT.

The chain recombines TRBV2 with TRBJ2-5; 8 positions match TRBD1. V was pared by 7 bases and J by 5 bases, with 12 bases of the junction left unmatched. Germline V CDR1 and CDR2: SNHLY, FYNNEI. This CDR3 spans 15 amino acids. CDR3 sequence reads: CASIVVRQGLETQYF. Written as DNA, the CDR3 is TGTGCCAGCATCGTTGTGAGACAGGGGCTGGAGACCCAGTACTTC.

The chain is built from TRBV28 and TRBJ2-1, with D possibly TRBD2 on 5 matching bases. Trimming shortened V by 2 bases and J by 7 bases, and 21 bases separated the two germline ends. The CDR3 covers 17 residues. Germline CDR1 is MDHEN and CDR2 is SYDVKM. CDR3 region: CASSLAHRRTHGNEQFF. CDR3 coding DNA: TGTGCCAGCAGTTTAGCCCATCGGAGGACCCACGGGAATGAGCAGTTCTTC.

This chain connects TRBV7-6 to TRBJ2-5; D is unresolved. Trimming shortened V by 1 base and J by 1 base, and 16 bases separated the two germline ends. In germline, CDR1 is SGHVS, CDR2 FNYEAQ. The CDR3 covers 17 residues. The CDR3 coding sequence is TGTGCCAGCAGCTTAGGACCCTCCGAAGCAGGCCAAGAGACCCAGTACTTC. Protein: CASSLGPSEAGQETQYF. The full variable domain, rest sourced from reference TRBV7-6 and TRBJ2-5, is GAGVSQSPRYKVTKRGQDVALRCDPISGHVSLYWYRQALGQGPEFLTYFNYEAQQDKSGLPNDRFSAERPEGSISTLTIQRTEQRDSAMYRCASSLGPSEAGQETQYFGPGTRLLVL.

V usage is TRBV19 and J usage is TRBJ2-1; D possibly corresponds to TRBD2 (5 bases). Trimming stripped 1 base from V and 10 bases from J, with 17 bases between. Germline V gives CDR1 LNHDA, CDR2 SQIVND (reference sequence). The CDR3 runs 15 residues. The CDR3 sequence: CASSIVGLTEREQFF. The CDR3 DNA reads TGTGCCAGTAGTATAGTCGGACTCACGGAGCGGGAGCAGTTCTTC.

On this clone itself: At one end the junction does not follow the germline gene, possibly because of a read error. The chain combines TRBV7-7 with TRBJ2-5; D may be TRBD1 or TRBD2 (5 bases each). The CDR3 runs to 13 residues. Germline V gene lookup returns CDR1 SSHAT and CDR2 FNYEAQ (reference sequence). The CDR3 coding sequence is TGTGCTAGCAGCTTGTGGGGGCAAGAGACCCAGTACTTC. Its protein is CASSLWGQETQYF.